This TCR beta chain was recorded in a study of T cell responses to AZD1222 COVID-19 vaccine. In regard to this clone: Its antigen is still unknown.

TCRdb's copy holds only in-frame clones and misses some; the assay was immunoSEQ multiplex PCR. The table has tens of thousands of clones, 89% seen once. Whole-study results and caveats: The sample set comprised mostly white British donors with more females, and clonal diversity was possibly underestimated.

This sequence was found in an adult in good health. This material consisted of peripheral blood, taken on day 0 of AZD1222 vaccination.

The CDR3 sequence: CATSRDTTHFYGYTF. In DNA, the CDR3 is TGTGCCACCAGCCGGGATACAACCCACTTCTATGGCTACACCTTC. The J gene is TRBJ1-2, the V gene TRBV19; no clear D gene. The CDR3 loop spans 15 amino acids. Trimming left V 10 bases short and J 4 bases short, with 22 bases between. Germline V lookup: CDR1 LNHDA, CDR2 SQIVND (reference sequence). Full variable domain (rest looked up from reference TRBV19 and TRBJ1-2): DGGITQSPKYLFRKEGQNVTLSCEQNLNHDAMYWYRQDPGQGLRLIYYSQIVNDFQKGDIAEGYSVSREKKESFPLTVTSAQKNPTAFYLCATSRDTTHFYGYTFGSGTRLTVV.